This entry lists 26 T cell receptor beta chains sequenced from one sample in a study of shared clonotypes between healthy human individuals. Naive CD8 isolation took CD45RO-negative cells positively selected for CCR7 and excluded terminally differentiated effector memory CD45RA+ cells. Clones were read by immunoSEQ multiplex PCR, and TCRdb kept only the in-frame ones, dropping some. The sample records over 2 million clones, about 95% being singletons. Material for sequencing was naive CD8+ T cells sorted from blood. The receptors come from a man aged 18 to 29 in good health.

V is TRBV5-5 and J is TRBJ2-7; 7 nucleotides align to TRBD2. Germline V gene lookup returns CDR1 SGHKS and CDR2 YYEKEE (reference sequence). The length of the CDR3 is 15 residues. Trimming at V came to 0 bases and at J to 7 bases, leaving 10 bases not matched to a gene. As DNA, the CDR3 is TGTGCCAGCAGCTTGGCCAGCGGGGCCGTCTTAGAGCAGTACTTC. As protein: CASSLASGAVLEQYF.

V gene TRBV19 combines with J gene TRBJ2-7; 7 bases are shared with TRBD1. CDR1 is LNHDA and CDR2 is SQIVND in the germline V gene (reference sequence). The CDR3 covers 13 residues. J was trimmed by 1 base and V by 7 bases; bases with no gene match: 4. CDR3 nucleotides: TGTGCCAGTACCCCGACAGGGTCCTACGAGCAGTACTTC. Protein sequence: CASTPTGSYEQYF.

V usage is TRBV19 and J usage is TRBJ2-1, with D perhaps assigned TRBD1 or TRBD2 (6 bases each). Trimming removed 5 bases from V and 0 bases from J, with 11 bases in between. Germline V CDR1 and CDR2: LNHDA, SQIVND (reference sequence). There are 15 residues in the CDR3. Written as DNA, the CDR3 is TGTGCCAGTAGTTGGAGGGGGAGCTCCTACAATGAGCAGTTCTTC. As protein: CASSWRGSSYNEQFF.

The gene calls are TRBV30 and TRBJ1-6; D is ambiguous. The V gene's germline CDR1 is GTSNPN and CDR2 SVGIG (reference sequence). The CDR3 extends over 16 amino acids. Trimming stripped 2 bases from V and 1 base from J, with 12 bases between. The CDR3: CAWSSGPLSYNSPLHF. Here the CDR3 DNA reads TGTGCCTGGAGTAGCGGCCCTTTGTCCTATAATTCACCCCTCCACTTT.

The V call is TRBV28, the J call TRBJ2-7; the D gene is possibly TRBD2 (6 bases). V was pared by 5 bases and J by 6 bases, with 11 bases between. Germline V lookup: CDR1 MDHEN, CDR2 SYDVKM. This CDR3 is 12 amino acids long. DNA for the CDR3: TGTGCCAGCAGTATAAGGGGAGGCGAGCAGTACTTC. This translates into CASSIRGGEQYF.

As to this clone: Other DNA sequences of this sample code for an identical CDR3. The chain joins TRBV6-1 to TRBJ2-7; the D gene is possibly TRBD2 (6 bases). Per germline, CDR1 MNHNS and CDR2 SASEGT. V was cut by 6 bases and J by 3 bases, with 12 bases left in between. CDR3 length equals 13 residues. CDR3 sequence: CASSARGSYEQYF. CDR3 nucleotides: TGTGCCAGCAGCGCGCGGGGTAGCTACGAGCAGTACTTC.

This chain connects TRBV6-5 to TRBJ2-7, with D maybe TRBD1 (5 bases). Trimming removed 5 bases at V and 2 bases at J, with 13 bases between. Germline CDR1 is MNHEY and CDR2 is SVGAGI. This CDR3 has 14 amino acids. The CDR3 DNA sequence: TGTGCCAGCAGTCGACAGAGCCTACCCTACGAGCAGTACTTC. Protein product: CASSRQSLPYEQYF.

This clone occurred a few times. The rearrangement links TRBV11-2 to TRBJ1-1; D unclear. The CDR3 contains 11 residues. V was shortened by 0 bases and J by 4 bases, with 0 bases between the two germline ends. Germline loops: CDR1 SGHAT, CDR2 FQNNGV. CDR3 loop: CASSLDTEAFF. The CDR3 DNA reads TGTGCCAGCAGCTTAGACACTGAAGCTTTCTTT.

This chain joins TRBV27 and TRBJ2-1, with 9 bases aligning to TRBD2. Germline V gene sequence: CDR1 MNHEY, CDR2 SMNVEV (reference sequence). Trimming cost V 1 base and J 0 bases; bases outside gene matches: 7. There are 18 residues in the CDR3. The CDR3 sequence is CASSLLASGELSYNEQFF. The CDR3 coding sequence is TGTGCCAGCAGTTTATTGGCTAGCGGGGAACTCTCCTACAATGAGCAGTTCTTC.

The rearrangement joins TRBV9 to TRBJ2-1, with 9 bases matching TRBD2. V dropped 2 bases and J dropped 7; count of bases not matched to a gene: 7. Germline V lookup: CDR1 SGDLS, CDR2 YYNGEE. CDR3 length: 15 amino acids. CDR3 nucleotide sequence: TGTGCCAGCAGCGTCAAGCTAGCGGGAAAAAATGAGCAGTTCTTC. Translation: CASSVKLAGKNEQFF.

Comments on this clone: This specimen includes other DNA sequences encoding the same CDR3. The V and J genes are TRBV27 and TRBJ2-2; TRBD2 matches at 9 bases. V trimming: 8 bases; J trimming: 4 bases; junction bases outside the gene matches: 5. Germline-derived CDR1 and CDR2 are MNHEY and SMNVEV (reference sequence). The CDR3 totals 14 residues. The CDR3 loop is CASSLAGATGELFF. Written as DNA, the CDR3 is TGTGCCAGCTCGTTAGCGGGAGCCACCGGGGAGCTGTTTTTT.

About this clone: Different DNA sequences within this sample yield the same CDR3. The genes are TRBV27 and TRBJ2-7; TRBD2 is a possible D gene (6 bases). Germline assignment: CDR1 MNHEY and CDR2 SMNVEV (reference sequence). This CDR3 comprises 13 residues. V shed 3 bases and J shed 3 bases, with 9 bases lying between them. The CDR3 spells CASSFWGDYEQYF. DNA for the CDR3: TGTGCCAGCAGTTTTTGGGGGGACTACGAGCAGTACTTC.

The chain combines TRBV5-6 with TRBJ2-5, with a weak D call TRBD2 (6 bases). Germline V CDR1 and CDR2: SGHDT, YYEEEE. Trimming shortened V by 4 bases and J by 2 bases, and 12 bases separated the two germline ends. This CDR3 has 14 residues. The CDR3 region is CASSHLSGQETQYF. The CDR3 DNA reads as TGTGCCAGCAGCCACCTTAGCGGTCAAGAGACCCAGTACTTC. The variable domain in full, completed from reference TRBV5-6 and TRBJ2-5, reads DAGVTQSPTHLIKTRGQQVTLRCSPKSGHDTVSWYQQALGQGPQFIFQYYEEEERQRGNFPDRFSGHQFPNYSSELNVNALLLGDSALYLCASSHLSGQETQYFGPGTRLLVL.

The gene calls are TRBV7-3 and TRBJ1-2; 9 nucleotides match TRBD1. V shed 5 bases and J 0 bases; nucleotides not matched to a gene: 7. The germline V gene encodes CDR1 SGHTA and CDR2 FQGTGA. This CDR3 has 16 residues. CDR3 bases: TGTGCCAGCAGCCCCGGGACAGGGTTAGCTAACTATGGCTACACCTTC. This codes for CASSPGTGLANYGYTF.

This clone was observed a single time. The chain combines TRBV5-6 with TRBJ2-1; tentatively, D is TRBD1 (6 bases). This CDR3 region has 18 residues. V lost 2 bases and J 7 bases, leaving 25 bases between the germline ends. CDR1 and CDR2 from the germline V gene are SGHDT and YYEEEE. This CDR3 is CASSFNGHLKGVENEQFF. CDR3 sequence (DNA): TGTGCCAGCAGCTTTAACGGACACCTAAAGGGGGTTGAAAATGAGCAGTTCTTC.

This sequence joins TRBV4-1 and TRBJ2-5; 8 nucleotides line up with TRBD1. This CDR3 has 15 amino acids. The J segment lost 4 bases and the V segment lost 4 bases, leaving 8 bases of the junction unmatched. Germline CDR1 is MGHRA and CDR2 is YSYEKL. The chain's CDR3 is CASSLQDRVTETQYF. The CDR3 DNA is TGCGCCAGCAGCCTACAGGACAGGGTAACAGAGACCCAGTACTTC.

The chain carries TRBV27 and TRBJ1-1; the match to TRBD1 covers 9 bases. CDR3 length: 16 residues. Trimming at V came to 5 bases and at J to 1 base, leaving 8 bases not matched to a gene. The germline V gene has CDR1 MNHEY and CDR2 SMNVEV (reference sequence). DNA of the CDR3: TGTGCCAGCAGTCCTCGACAGGGGGGGACGAACACTGAAGCTTTCTTT. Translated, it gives CASSPRQGGTNTEAFF.

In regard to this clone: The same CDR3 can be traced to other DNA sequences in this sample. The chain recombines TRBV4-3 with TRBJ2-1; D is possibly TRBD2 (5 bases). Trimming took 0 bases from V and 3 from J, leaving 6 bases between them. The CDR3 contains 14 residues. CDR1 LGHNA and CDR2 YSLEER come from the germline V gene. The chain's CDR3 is CASSQDSDYNEQFF. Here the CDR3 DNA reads TGCGCCAGCAGCCAAGATAGCGACTACAATGAGCAGTTCTTC.

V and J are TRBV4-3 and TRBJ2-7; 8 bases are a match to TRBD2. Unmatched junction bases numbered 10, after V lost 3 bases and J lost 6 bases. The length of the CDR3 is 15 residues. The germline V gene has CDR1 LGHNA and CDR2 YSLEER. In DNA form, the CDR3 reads TGCGCCAGCAGCCAGTCCCCAGCGGGAGTCAGCGAGCAGTACTTC. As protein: CASSQSPAGVSEQYF.

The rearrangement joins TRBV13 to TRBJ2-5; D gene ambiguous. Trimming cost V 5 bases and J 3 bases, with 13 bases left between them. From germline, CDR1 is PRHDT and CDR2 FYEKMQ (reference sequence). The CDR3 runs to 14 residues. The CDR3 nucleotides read TGTGCCAGCAGCCCCCAAGGAAATAAAGAGACCCAGTACTTC. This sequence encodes CASSPQGNKETQYF.

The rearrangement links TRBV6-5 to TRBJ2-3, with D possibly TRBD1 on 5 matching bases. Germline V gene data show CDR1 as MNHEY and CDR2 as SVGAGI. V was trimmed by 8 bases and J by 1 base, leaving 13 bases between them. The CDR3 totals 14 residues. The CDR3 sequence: CASAMGPGTDTQYF. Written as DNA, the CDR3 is TGTGCCAGCGCGATGGGGCCGGGCACAGATACGCAGTATTTT.

The CDR3 DNA reads as TGTGCCAGTAGTATGGGTGGGCTCTACGAGCAGTACTTC. It yields the protein CASSMGGLYEQYF. The genes are TRBV19 and TRBJ2-7; D gene uncertain. The CDR3 extends over 13 amino acids. The germline V gene encodes CDR1 LNHDA and CDR2 SQIVND (reference sequence). The germline V and J ends were trimmed by 3 bases and 3 bases, with 9 bases remaining between them.

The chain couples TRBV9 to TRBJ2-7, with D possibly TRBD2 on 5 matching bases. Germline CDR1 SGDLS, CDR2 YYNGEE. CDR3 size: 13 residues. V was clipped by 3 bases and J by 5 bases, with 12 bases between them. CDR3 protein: CASSGGEGDEQYF. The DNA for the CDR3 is TGTGCCAGCAGCGGGGGTGAGGGCGACGAGCAGTACTTC.

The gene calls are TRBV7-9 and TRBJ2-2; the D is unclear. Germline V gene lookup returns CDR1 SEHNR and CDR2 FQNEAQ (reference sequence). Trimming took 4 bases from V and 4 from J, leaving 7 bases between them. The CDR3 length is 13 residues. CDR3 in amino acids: CASSSMSTGELFF. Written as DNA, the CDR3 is TGTGCCAGCAGCTCGATGAGCACCGGGGAGCTGTTTTTT.

The CDR3 loop is CASSYSSGLDTEAFF. CDR3 bases: TGTGCCAGCAGTTACTCTTCAGGGCTAGACACTGAAGCTTTCTTT. The V call is TRBV6-5, the J call TRBJ1-1; possibly TRBD1 for D (5 bases). Per the germline V gene, CDR1 is MNHEY and CDR2 is SVGAGI. The CDR3 is 15 residues long. Trimming pared 0 bases from V and 3 bases from J, leaving 11 bases between.

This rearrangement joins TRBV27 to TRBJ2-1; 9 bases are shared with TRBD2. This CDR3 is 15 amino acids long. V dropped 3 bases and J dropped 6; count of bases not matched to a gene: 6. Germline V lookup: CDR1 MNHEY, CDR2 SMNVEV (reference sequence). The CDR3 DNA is TGTGCCAGCAGTTTCGTAGCGGGAGACCGCAATGAGCAGTTCTTC. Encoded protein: CASSFVAGDRNEQFF.